This paragraph covers one T cell receptor (beta chain) sequence. The data are from a study of T cells expressing NK-cell markers. TCRdb reprocessed the 5' RACE reads and reports one entry per CDR3 protein, with no DNA. Its table records 300,000 to 450,000 distinct CDR3 sequences. Per the germline V gene, CDR1 is MDHEN and CDR2 is SYDVKM. The CDR3 covers 14 residues. The receptor comes from a man aged 18 to 69 in good health. The sequencing sample was made of blood T cells: a sorted CD56 or NKG2C T cell subset, CD4+ or CD8+ T cells, or bulk PBMC T cells (not recorded which). The rearrangement links TRBV28 to TRBJ1-5. The CDR3 protein is CASSFYGYNQPQHF.